The 20 T cell receptor beta chains below come from one sample, sequenced in a study of OX40 agonist ivuxolimab in advanced cancers. Measured with immunoSEQ multiplex PCR; TCRdb has only the in-frame clones, and not every one. The sample holds some 25,000 clones, about 81% seen once. The source was CD4+ or CD8+ T cells sorted from blood, collected in a trial of the OX40 agonist ivuxolimab. The receptor set was obtained from an adult with an advanced solid tumor such as melanoma, head and neck, liver or kidney cancer.

CDR3 residues: CASRSFGGGAQQPQHF. The CDR3 DNA reads as TGTGCCAGCCGAAGTTTCGGGGGAGGGGCCCAGCAGCCCCAGCATTTT. V is TRBV7-4 and J is TRBJ1-5, with D possibly matching TRBD1 (5 bases). Germline CDR1 and CDR2: SGHVT and SQSDAQ. The CDR3 consists of 16 residues. The ends were cut back, 8 bases at V and 7 bases at J, with 24 bases in the middle.

This clone was seen just once. CDR3 residues: CASSLAPWGQGKYEQYF. The DNA for the CDR3 is TGTGCCAGCAGCTTAGCCCCATGGGGACAGGGTAAGTACGAGCAGTACTTC. V is TRBV7-6 and J is TRBJ2-7; 9 bases agree with TRBD1. Germline CDR1 SGHVS, CDR2 FNYEAQ. This CDR3 region has 17 residues. V shed 0 bases, J shed 4 bases, and the junction held 10 bases outside the gene matches.

The rearrangement joins TRBV4-3 to TRBJ2-3; 11 nucleotides match TRBD2. The CDR3 length is 20 residues. Germline-derived CDR1 and CDR2 are LGHNA and YSLEER. The V gene end was trimmed by 0 bases and the J gene end by 4 bases; junction bases not matched to a gene: 15. CDR3 DNA sequence: TGCGCCAGCAGCCAAGATCCGGAGTGGGAGCTAGCGGGGGGTGCAGATACGCAGTATTTT. This sequence encodes CASSQDPEWELAGGADTQYF.

Here the CDR3 reads CASSYNQGSEAFF. The CDR3 nucleotides read TGTGCCAGCAGCTATAATCAGGGGTCTGAAGCTTTCTTT. This rearrangement joins TRBV11-3 to TRBJ1-1, with D perhaps TRBD1 (6 bases). V dropped 4 bases and J dropped 6 bases, with 12 bases sitting between them. CDR1 and CDR2 (germline): SGHNT, YENEEA. This CDR3 region has 13 residues.

This rearrangement joins TRBV7-2 to TRBJ2-7; TRBD2 matches 8 bases. The V gene end was trimmed by 1 base and the J gene end by 7 bases; junction bases not matched to a gene: 9. The CDR3 totals 15 residues. Germline V gives CDR1 SGHTA, CDR2 FQGNSA. CDR3 nucleotides: TGTGCCAGCAGCTTAGAGGGCGGGGGGCCGTGGGAGCAGTACTTC. Its translation is CASSLEGGGPWEQYF.

The J gene is TRBJ1-2, the V gene TRBV19; D gene unclear. Trimming shortened V by 6 bases and J by 1 base, and 9 bases separated the two germline ends. The CDR3 contains 13 residues. CDR1 and CDR2 from the germline V gene are LNHDA and SQIVND (reference sequence). CDR3 nucleotide sequence: TGTGCCAGTAGCGATGGACGTAACTATGGCTACACCTTC. It codes for CASSDGRNYGYTF.

This clone ranks as medium-sized (0.01 to 0.1%). The chain has TRBV6-4 and TRBJ2-3; 14 bases fit TRBD2. The CDR3 is made up of 16 amino acids. Trimming took 6 bases from V and 4 from J; bases not matched to a gene: 6. Germline assignment: CDR1 MRHNA and CDR2 SNTAGT. The CDR3 sequence is CASSEGLAGGSDTQYF. DNA of the CDR3: TGTGCCAGCAGCGAAGGACTAGCGGGAGGCTCAGATACGCAGTATTTT.

The chain uses TRBV5-4 and TRBJ2-1; D could derive from TRBD1 or TRBD2 (5 bases each). This CDR3 contains 15 residues. V gave up 3 bases and J gave up 5 bases, with 15 bases separating them. In germline, CDR1 is SGHNT, CDR2 YYREEE (reference sequence). CDR3 in DNA: TGTGCCAGCAGCTCGGGGCCGGGCCTACACAATGAGCAGTTCTTC. This codes for CASSSGPGLHNEQFF.

The chain couples TRBV27 to TRBJ2-7; no reliable D call. Deletions cut 7 bases from V and 5 bases from J, with 15 bases between. The CDR3 is made up of 13 amino acids. CDR1 and CDR2 from the germline V gene are MNHEY and SMNVEV (reference sequence). The CDR3 bases are TGTGCCAGCACCTCAGATTATGGCCACGAGCAGTACTTC. As protein: CASTSDYGHEQYF.

The DNA for the CDR3 is TGCGCCAGCAGCTTGGAACAAGCGGGAGGGGGCACAGATACGCAGTATTTT. Its translation is CASSLEQAGGGTDTQYF. The chain has TRBV5-1 and TRBJ2-3, with 10 bases aligning to TRBD2. The CDR3 runs 17 residues. J lost 1 base, V lost 0 bases, and 5 bases had no gene match. From germline, CDR1 is SGHRS and CDR2 YFSETQ.

The CDR3 loop reads CSVQTEVTYEQYF. CDR3 bases: TGCAGCGTGCAGACAGAGGTCACCTACGAGCAGTACTTC. The chain carries TRBV29-1 and TRBJ2-7; TRBD1 might be the D (5 bases). Germline V gene lookup returns CDR1 SQVTM and CDR2 ANQGSEA. With 6 bases removed from V and 2 bases from J, the gap between germline ends came to 14 bases. This CDR3 has 13 residues.

This chain connects TRBV28 to TRBJ1-5, with D possibly matching TRBD1 (6 bases). The CDR3 consists of 14 residues. CDR1 and CDR2 (germline): MDHEN, SYDVKM. Trimming took 7 bases from V and 4 from J, leaving 14 bases between them. The CDR3 DNA sequence: TGTGCCAGCACCAGGCGGGGGCTAAATCAGCCCCAGCATTTT. Protein sequence: CASTRRGLNQPQHF.

This chain joins TRBV9 and TRBJ2-1; 10 bases map to TRBD2. The V and J ends lost 0 bases and 7 bases, in that order; junction bases with no gene match: 10. Per the germline V gene, CDR1 is SGDLS and CDR2 is YYNGEE. The CDR3 covers 17 residues. The CDR3 region is CASSVEDSGRLRNEQFF. DNA of the CDR3: TGTGCCAGCAGCGTAGAAGATAGCGGGAGGTTGAGAAATGAGCAGTTCTTC. The whole variable domain, remainder taken from reference TRBV9 and TRBJ2-1, is DSGVTQTPKHLITATGQRVTLRCSPRSGDLSVYWYQQSLDQGLQFLIQYYNGEERAKGNILERFSAQQFPDLHSELNLSSLELGDSALYFCASSVEDSGRLRNEQFFGPGTRLTVL.

The chain uses TRBV29-1 and TRBJ2-2; D is uncertain. CDR1 and CDR2 from the germline V gene are SQVTM and ANQGSEA. The CDR3 runs 13 residues. V lost 0 bases and J lost 7, with 9 bases in between. CDR3 sequence reads: CSVEEGFSGELFF. The CDR3 coding sequence is TGCAGCGTTGAAGAAGGATTTAGCGGGGAGCTGTTTTTT.

As concerns this clone: A much more abundant neighbour one base away suggests this may be a read error. Other DNA sequences within the sample encode an identical CDR3. This sequence joins TRBV4-1 and TRBJ2-7; 7 nucleotides match TRBD1. Trimming took 3 bases from V and 0 from J; bases not matched to a gene: 2. Germline V gene sequence: CDR1 MGHRA, CDR2 YSYEKL. The CDR3 is 14 residues long. CDR3 amino acids: CASSQGDSSYEQYF. The CDR3 region has the DNA TGCGCCAGCAGCCAGGGGGACAGCTCCTACGAGCAGTACTTC.

This sequence joins TRBV27 and TRBJ2-5; D may match TRBD1 or TRBD2 (5 bases each). The end of the DNA aligns better with TRBJ2-7, so the J call may be wrong. Germline V gene sequence: CDR1 MNHEY, CDR2 SMNVEV (reference sequence). The CDR3 has 13 amino acids. The CDR3 DNA reads as TGTGCCAGCAGTTTATCTAAAGGGACCGAGCAGTACTTC. It is translated as CASSLSKGTEQYF.

There are a few counts of this clone. The chain carries TRBV7-2 and TRBJ2-7; weak D call: TRBD2 (5 bases). V was cut by 3 bases and J by 4 bases, with 7 bases left in between. The CDR3 spans 12 residues. Germline-derived CDR1 and CDR2 are SGHTA and FQGNSA. CDR3 in amino acids: CASSLSGYEQYF. Written as DNA, the CDR3 is TGTGCCAGCAGCTTGTCGGGATACGAGCAGTACTTC.

The gene calls are TRBV9 and TRBJ2-7, with 9 nucleotides matching TRBD2. With V trimmed by 2 bases and J by 6 bases, 6 bases remained unmatched. Germline loops: CDR1 SGDLS, CDR2 YYNGEE. The CDR3 sequence is 14 residues long. The CDR3 DNA reads as TGTGCCAGCAGCGTGACTAGCGGCCTAAGCGAGCAGTACTTC. Amino acids: CASSVTSGLSEQYF. The whole variable domain, remainder taken from reference TRBV9 and TRBJ2-7, is DSGVTQTPKHLITATGQRVTLRCSPRSGDLSVYWYQQSLDQGLQFLIQYYNGEERAKGNILERFSAQQFPDLHSELNLSSLELGDSALYFCASSVTSGLSEQYFGPGTRLTVT.

This clone has only one observation. The genes are TRBV7-9 and TRBJ2-7; TRBD1 matches 9 bases. Germline assignment: CDR1 SEHNR and CDR2 FQNEAQ (reference sequence). This CDR3 is built from 15 residues. V lost 4 bases and J lost 4; bases outside the gene matches: 8. CDR3 protein: CASSSGQGRLYEQYF. CDR3 bases: TGTGCCAGCAGCTCCGGACAGGGGAGGTTGTACGAGCAGTACTTC.

This clone occurred many times. The chain joins TRBV2 to TRBJ2-3, with 8 bases aligning to TRBD2. CDR3 length: 16 residues. CDR1 and CDR2 from the germline V gene are SNHLY and FYNNEI. Losses at the gene ends were 2 bases for V and 4 bases for J; bases not matched to a gene: 8. CDR3 DNA: TGTGCCAGCAGTGAACGGGGACTAGTGATGCCAGATACGCAGTATTTT. Translating gives CASSERGLVMPDTQYF.